Here is one TCR beta chain with its context. Antigen specificity is unknown. Assay: immunoSEQ multiplex PCR; the TCRdb copy retains only in-frame clones and omits some. The sample has about 150,000 clones; 70% to 90% are singletons. This entry belongs to a study of T cell responses to AZD1222 COVID-19 vaccine. Across the study: Timing groups of about 4 and about 12 weeks for second doses were pooled.

General observations from the study: Recipients of two AZD1222 doses showed rising Spike-specific TCR breadth and depth.

Germline V lookup: CDR1 MDHEN, CDR2 SYDVKM. The V end lost 6 bases, the J end lost 5 bases, and 14 bases lay between the germline ends. CDR3 length: 14 amino acids. The genes are TRBV28 and TRBJ1-3, with a weak D call TRBD1 (5 bases). The TCR was taken from an adult in good health. The material sequenced was peripheral blood, taken on day 0 of AZD1222 vaccination. In DNA form, the CDR3 reads TGTGCCAGCAGGCGGGGGAACACCCGAAACACCATATATTTT. This translates into CASRRGNTRNTIYF.